Reported below is one T cell receptor beta chain. Its specificity is not known. This sample was included in a study of post-analysis software for immune sequencing data. Overall study results and limits: When compared against controls, multiple sclerosis patients showed significantly lower normalized Chao1 diversity.

Unique molecular identifiers had been added to the TCR beta cDNA libraries. In TCRdb, the PCR reads were re-called with MiXCR into one record per CDR3 protein. The sample records 740,000 or so distinct CDR3 sequences, about 53% being singletons. The receptor comes from a girl aged 5-17 years with multiple sclerosis. Sequenced material: blood.

DNA of the CDR3: TGCAGTGCTCCTCTAGCGGGGGGGCGCAATGAGCAGTTCTTC. Translation: CSAPLAGGRNEQFF. The chain joins TRBV20-1 to TRBJ2-1, with 12 positions matching TRBD2. Germline V lookup: CDR1 DFQATT, CDR2 SNEGSKA (reference sequence). This CDR3 is built from 14 residues. The V gene end was trimmed by 5 bases and the J gene end by 6 bases; junction bases not matched to a gene: 5.